This T cell receptor beta chain was identified during a study of cytomegalovirus exposure and HLA in healthy donors. About the study: The same platform was used for the 110 or so validation repertoires as for the roughly 670 first-cohort repertoires, as reported in a later analysis.

Comments on this clone: Its antigen is unknown.

Profiling relied on immunoSEQ multiplex PCR, and the TCRdb table lists in-frame clones only, not all of them. The sample yields under 200,000 clones, roughly 90% seen once. Separate from the approximately 700-subject first cohort was the roughly 120-subject validation cohort, to which the donors belonged. Study-wide results and limits: Among TCR beta chains, those listed as cytomegalovirus-associated numbered some 170. It was confirmed in vitro that three of the CMV-associated chains were specific for CMV antigens.

The germline CDR1 and CDR2 sequences are SGHVS and FQNEAQ. This CDR3 has 15 residues. V dropped 7 bases and J dropped 0; count of bases not matched to a gene: 7. This TCR was sampled from a woman in her twenties or thirties in good health and CMV-seronegative. Sequences were obtained from PBMCs. The chain employs TRBV7-8 and TRBJ2-5; 8 bases agree with TRBD1. The CDR3 nucleotides read TGTGCCAGCACCACGAACAGGGGGTACCAAGAGACCCAGTACTTC. Protein: CASTTNRGYQETQYF.